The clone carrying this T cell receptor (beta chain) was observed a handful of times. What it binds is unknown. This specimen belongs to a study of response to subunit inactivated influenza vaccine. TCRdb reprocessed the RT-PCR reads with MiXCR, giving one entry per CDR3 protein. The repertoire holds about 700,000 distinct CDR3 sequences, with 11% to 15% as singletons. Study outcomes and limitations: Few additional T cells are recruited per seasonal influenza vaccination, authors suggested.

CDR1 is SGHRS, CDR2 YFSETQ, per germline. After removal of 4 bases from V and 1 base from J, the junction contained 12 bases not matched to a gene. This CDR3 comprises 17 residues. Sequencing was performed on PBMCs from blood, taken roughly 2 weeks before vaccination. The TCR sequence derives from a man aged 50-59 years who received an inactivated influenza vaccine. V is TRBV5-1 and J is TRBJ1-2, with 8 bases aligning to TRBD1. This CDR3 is CASSLTGARNHNYGYTF. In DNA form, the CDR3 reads TGCGCCAGCAGCCTGACAGGGGCCCGAAATCATAACTATGGCTACACCTTC.